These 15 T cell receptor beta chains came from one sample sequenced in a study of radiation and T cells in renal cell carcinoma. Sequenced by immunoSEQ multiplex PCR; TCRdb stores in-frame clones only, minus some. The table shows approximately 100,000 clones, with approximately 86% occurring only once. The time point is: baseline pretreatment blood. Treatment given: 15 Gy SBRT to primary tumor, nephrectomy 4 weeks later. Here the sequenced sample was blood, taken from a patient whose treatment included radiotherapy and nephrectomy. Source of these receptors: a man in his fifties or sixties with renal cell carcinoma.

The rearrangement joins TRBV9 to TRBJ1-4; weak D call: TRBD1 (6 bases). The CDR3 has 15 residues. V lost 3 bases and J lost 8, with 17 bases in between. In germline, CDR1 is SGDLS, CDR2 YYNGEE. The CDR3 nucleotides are TGTGCCAGCAGCGGCCGGGACAACCTGGGGGAAAAACTGTTTTTT. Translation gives CASSGRDNLGEKLFF.

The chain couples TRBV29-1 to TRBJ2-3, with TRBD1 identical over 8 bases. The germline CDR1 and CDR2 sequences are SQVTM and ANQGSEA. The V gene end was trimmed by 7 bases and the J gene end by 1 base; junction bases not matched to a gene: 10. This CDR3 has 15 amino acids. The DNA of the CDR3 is TGCAGCGCTAAGGGTCAGGGGGCCGGCACAGATACGCAGTATTTT. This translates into CSAKGQGAGTDTQYF.

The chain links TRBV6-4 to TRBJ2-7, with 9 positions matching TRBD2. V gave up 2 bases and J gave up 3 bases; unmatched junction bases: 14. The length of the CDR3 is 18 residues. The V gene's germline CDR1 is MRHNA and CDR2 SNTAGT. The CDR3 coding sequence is TGTGCCAGCAGTGACGGGGCTAGCGGGGTTTACGCCGTCTACGAGCAGTACTTC. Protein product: CASSDGASGVYAVYEQYF.

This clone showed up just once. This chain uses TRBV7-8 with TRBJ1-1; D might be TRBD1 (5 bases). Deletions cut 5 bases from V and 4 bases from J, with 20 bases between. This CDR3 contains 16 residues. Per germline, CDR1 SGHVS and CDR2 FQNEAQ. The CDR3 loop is CASSPGSGVQGTEAFF. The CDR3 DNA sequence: TGTGCCAGCAGCCCCGGTTCAGGCGTCCAGGGCACTGAAGCTTTCTTT.

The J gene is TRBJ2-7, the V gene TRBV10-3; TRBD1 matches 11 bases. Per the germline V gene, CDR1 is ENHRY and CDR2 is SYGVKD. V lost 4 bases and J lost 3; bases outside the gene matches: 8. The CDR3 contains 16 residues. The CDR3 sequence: CAISGPRTGGGYEQYF. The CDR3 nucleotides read TGTGCCATCAGTGGACCAAGGACAGGGGGCGGCTACGAGCAGTACTTC.

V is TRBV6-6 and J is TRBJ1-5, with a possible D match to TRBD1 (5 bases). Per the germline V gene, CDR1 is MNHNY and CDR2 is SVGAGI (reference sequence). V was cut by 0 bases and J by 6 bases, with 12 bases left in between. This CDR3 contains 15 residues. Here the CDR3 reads CASSYSAGEAQPQHF. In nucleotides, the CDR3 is TGTGCCAGCAGTTACTCGGCGGGGGAGGCTCAGCCCCAGCATTTT.

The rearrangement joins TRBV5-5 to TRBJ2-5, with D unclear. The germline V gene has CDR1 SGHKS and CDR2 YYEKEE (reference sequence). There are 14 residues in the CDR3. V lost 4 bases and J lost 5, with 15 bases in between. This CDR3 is CASSPAAIRETQYF. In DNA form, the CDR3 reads TGTGCCAGCAGCCCCGCGGCGATACGGGAGACCCAGTACTTC. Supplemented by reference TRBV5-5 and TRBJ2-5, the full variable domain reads DAGVTQSPTHLIKTRGQQVTLRCSPISGHKSVSWYQQVLGQGPQFIFQYYEKEERGRGNFPDRFSARQFPNYSSELNVNALLLGDSALYLCASSPAAIRETQYFGPGTRLLVL.

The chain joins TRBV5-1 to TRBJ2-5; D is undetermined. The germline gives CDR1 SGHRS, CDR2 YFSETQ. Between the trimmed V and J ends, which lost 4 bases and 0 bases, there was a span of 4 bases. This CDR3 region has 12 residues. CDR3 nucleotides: TGCGCCAGCAGCGTGAACCAAGAGACCCAGTACTTC. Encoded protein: CASSVNQETQYF.

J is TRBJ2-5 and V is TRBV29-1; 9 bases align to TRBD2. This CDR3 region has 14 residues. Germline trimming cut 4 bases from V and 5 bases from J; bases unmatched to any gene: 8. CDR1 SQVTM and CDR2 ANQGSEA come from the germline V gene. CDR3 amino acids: CSVAGREGPETQYF. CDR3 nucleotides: TGCAGCGTTGCAGGGCGGGAGGGCCCTGAGACCCAGTACTTC.

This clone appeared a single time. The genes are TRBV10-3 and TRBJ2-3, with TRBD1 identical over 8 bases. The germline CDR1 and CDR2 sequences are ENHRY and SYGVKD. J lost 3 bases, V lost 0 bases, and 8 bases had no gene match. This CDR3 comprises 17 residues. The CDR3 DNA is TGTGCCATCAGTGAGTCGAGTCCGGACAGGGTTACAGATACGCAGTATTTT. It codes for CAISESSPDRVTDTQYF.

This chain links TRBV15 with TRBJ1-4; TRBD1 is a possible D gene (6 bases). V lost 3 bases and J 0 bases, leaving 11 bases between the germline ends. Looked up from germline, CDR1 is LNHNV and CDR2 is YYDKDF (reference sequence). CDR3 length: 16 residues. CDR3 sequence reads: CATSSSGAPTNEKLFF. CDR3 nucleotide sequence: TGTGCCACCAGCAGCTCAGGGGCCCCAACTAATGAAAAACTGTTTTTT. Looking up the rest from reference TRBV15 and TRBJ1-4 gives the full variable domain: DAMVIQNPRYQVTQFGKPVTLSCSQTLNHNVMYWYQQKSSQAPKLLFHYYDKDFNNEADTPDNFQSRRPNTSFCFLDIRSPGLGDTAMYLCATSSSGAPTNEKLFFGSGTQLSVL.

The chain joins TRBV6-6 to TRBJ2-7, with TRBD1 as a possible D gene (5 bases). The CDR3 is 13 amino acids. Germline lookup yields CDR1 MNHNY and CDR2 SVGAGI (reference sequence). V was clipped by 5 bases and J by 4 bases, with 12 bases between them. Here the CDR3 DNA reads TGTGCCAGCAGTACAGTGACAGTTTACGAGCAGTACTTC. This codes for CASSTVTVYEQYF.

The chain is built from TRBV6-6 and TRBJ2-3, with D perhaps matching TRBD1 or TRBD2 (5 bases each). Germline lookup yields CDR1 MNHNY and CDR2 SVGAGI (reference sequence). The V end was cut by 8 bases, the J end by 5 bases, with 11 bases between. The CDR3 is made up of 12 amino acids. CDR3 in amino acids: CASGARGDTQYF. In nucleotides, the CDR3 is TGTGCCAGCGGGGCCCGGGGAGATACGCAGTATTTT.

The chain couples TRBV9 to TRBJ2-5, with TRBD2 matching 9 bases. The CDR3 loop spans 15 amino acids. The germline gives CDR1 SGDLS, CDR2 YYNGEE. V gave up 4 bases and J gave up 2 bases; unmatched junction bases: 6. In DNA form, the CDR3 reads TGTGCCAGCAGCCCTTGGGCGGGGGGGCAAGAGACCCAGTACTTC. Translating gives CASSPWAGGQETQYF.

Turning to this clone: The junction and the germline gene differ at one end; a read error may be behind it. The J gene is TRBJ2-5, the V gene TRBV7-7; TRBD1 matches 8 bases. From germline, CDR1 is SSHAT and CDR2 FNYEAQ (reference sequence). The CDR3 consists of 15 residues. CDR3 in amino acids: CASSSSGTGQETQYF. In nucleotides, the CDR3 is TGTGCTAGCAGCTCCTCCGGGACAGGCCAAGAGACCCAGTACTTC. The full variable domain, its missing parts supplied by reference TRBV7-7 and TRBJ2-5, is GAGVSQSPRYKVTKRGQDVTLRCDPISSHATLYWYQQALGQGPEFLTYFNYEAQPDKSGLPSDRFSAERPEGSISTLTIQRTEQRDSAMYRCASSSSGTGQETQYFGPGTRLLVL.